The clone carrying this T cell receptor (beta chain) was counted at least ten times. Its antigen remains unknown. One entry per CDR3 protein results from TCRdb running MiXCR on the 5' RACE reads. Of roughly 150,000 distinct CDR3 sequences detected, 13% to 15% appear once; the ten largest clones hold under 30%. The sample originates from a study of T-cell memory formation after mild COVID-19. General study results and limits: Day 15 to 85 contractors were CD4/CD8 balanced; later expanders leaned CD4+.

V lost 7 bases and J 8 bases, leaving 15 bases between the germline ends. The CDR3 is 12 amino acids. The V gene's germline CDR1 is SGHDT and CDR2 YYEEEE. V usage is TRBV5-6 and J usage is TRBJ1-1, with a weak D call TRBD1 (5 bases). Source material: PBMCs or a T cell subset sorted from them (not recorded which). The clonotype was recovered from an adult woman who had mild COVID-19 (a few samples of this study predate the infection). Cell type and time point are not known. CDR3 loop: CASAQGGFEAFF. Written as DNA, the CDR3 is TGTGCCAGCGCTCAGGGCGGCTTCGAAGCTTTCTTT.